These T cell receptor beta chains were read from a single sample in a study of blood T cell repertoires in COVID-19. TCRdb's copy holds only in-frame clones and misses some; the assay was immunoSEQ multiplex PCR. The table includes over 55,000 clones, roughly 80% detected once. Sequenced input: peripheral blood. These receptors all stem from a middle-aged man with active COVID-19. The CDR3 runs from the conserved cysteine through the conserved F or W. The D gene is left open where the match is weak.

d_gene,v_gene,j_gene,CDR3aa,CDR3nt
TRBD1,TRBV9,TRBJ1-4,CASSAQGQGGEKLFF,TGTGCCAGCAGCGCCCAAGGACAGGGAGGTGAAAAACTGTTTTTT
-,TRBV30,TRBJ2-7,CAWSVPQYEQYF,TGTGCCTGGAGTGTACCCCAGTACGAGCAGTACTTC
TRBD1,TRBV6-5,TRBJ1-6,CASSSGGTYNSPLHF,TGTGCCAGCAGTTCAGGGGGCACCTATAATTCACCCCTCCACTTT
-,TRBV5-4,TRBJ1-5,CASSLAGRYPQPQHF,TGTGCCAGCAGCTTGGCAGGGCGATACCCTCAGCCCCAGCATTTT
TRBD1,TRBV6-5,TRBJ1-2,CASSYLTGTGRFGYTF,TGTGCCAGCAGTTACCTAACCGGGACAGGGAGGTTCGGCTACACCTTC
-,TRBV10-3,TRBJ2-1,CAISGIQEGKGNEQFF,TGTGCCATCAGTGGGATTCAGGAGGGAAAAGGTAATGAGCAGTTCTTC
TRBD1,TRBV3-1/TRBV3-2,TRBJ2-7,CASSQPGQSYEQYF,TGTGCCAGCAGCCAACCGGGACAGAGTTACGAGCAGTACTTC
TRBD2,TRBV2,TRBJ2-7,CASSLGLAGGNTYEQYF,TGTGCCAGCAGTTTAGGACTAGCGGGAGGTAATACCTACGAGCAGTACTTC
-,TRBV6-5,TRBJ2-7,CASSLDRVSYEQYF,TGTGCCAGCAGTTTAGACAGAGTCTCCTACGAGCAGTACTTC
-,TRBV6-6,TRBJ2-7,CASRNGGSSYEQYF,TGTGCCAGCAGGAACGGCGGAAGCTCCTACGAGCAGTACTTC
TRBD2,TRBV27,TRBJ2-7,CASSLGDYSYEQYF,TGTGCCAGCAGTTTAGGGGACTACTCCTACGAGCAGTACTTC
-,TRBV6-5,TRBJ2-1,CASRANNEQFF,TGTGCCAGCAGAGCAAACAATGAGCAGTTCTTC
-,TRBV7-6,TRBJ2-2,CASSLDEIWRTGELFF,TGTGCCAGCAGCTTAGATGAGATCTGGAGGACCGGGGAGCTGTTTTTT
-,TRBV30,TRBJ1-1,CAWTHRGGTEAFF,TGTGCCTGGACTCACCGAGGGGGCACTGAAGCTTTCTTT
-,TRBV30,TRBJ1-6,CAWGIASGSPLHF,TGTGCCTGGGGCATAGCCTCCGGTTCACCCCTCCACTTT
TRBD2,TRBV9,TRBJ2-5,CASSPHRRGRETQYF,TGTGCCAGCAGCCCCCATAGGCGGGGGAGAGAGACCCAGTACTTC
-,TRBV5-6,TRBJ2-1,CASSLEVVGGTEQFF,TGTGCCAGCAGCTTGGAAGTAGTTGGGGGGACGGAGCAGTTCTTC
-,TRBV20-1,TRBJ1-2,CILGGNYGYTF,TGCATCCTAGGTGGGAACTATGGCTACACCTTC